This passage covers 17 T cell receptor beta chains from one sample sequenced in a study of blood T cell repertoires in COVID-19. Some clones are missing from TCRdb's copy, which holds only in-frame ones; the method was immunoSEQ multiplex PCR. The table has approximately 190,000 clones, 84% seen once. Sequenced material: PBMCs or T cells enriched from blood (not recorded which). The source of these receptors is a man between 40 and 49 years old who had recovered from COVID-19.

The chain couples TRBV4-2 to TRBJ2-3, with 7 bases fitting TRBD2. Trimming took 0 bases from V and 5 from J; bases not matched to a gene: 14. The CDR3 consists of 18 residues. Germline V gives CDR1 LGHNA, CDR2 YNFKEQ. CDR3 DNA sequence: TGTGCCAGCAGCCAAGATGAGTGGACCCGTCGGGGGGTAGATACGCAGTATTTT. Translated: CASSQDEWTRRGVDTQYF.

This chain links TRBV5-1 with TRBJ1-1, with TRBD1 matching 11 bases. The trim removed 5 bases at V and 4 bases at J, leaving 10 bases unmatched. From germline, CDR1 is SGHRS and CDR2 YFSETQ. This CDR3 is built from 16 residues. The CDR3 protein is CASSSGQGAMGTEAFF. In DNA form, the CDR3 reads TGCGCCAGCAGTTCCGGACAGGGGGCGATGGGCACTGAAGCTTTCTTT. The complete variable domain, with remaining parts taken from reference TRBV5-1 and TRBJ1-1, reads KAGVTQTPRYLIKTRGQQVTLSCSPISGHRSVSWYQQTPGQGLQFLFEYFSETQRNKGNFPGRFSGRQFSNSRSEMNVSTLELGDSALYLCASSSGQGAMGTEAFFGQGTRLTVV.

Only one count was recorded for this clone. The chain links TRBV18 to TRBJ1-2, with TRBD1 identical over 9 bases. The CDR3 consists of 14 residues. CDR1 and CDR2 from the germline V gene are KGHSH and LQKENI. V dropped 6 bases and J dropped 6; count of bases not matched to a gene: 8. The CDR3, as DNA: TGTGCCAGCTCCCCCACAGGGGGCTCTGATGGCTACACCTTC. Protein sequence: CASSPTGGSDGYTF.

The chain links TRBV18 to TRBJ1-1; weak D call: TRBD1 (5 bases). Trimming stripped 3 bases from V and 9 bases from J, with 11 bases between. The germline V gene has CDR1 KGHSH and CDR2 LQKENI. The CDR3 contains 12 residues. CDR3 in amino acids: CASSPGGTKAFF. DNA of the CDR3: TGTGCCAGCTCACCGGGGGGGACCAAAGCTTTCTTT.

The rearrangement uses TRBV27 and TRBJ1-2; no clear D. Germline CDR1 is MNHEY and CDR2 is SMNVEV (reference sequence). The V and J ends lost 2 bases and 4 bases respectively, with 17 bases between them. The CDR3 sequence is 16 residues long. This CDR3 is CASSLEATNRPYGYTF. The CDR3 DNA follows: TGTGCCAGCAGTTTAGAAGCCACTAATAGACCCTATGGCTACACCTTC.

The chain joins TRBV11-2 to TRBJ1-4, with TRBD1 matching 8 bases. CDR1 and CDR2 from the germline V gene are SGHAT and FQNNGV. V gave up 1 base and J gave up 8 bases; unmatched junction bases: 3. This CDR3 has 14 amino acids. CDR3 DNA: TGTGCCAGCAGCTTAGGGGCAGGGGGCGAAAAACTGTTTTTT. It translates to CASSLGAGGEKLFF.

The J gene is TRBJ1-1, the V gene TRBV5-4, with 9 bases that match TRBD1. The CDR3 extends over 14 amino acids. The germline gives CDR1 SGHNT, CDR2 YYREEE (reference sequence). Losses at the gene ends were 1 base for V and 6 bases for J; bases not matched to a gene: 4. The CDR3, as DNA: TGTGCCAGCAGCTTGAAACAGGGGGCTCCTGAAGCTTTCTTT. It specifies CASSLKQGAPEAFF.

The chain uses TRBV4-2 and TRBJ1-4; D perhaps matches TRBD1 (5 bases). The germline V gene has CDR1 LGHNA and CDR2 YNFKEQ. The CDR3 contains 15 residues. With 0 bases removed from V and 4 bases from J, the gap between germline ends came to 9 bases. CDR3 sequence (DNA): TGTGCCAGCAGCCAAGAGACAGCACTTAATGAAAAACTGTTTTTT. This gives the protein CASSQETALNEKLFF.

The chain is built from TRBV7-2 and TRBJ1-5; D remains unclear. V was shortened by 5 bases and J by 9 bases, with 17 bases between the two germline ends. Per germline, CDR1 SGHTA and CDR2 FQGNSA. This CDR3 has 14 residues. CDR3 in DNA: TGTGCCAGCAGCCATCGGACTCCCCCGCGGCCCCAGCATTTT. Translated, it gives CASSHRTPPRPQHF.

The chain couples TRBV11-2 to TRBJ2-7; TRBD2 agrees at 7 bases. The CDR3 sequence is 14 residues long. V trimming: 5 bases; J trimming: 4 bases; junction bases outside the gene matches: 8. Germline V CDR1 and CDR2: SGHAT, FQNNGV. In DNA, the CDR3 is TGTGCCAGCAGCGCATCTAGCGGACCATACGAGCAGTACTTC. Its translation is CASSASSGPYEQYF.

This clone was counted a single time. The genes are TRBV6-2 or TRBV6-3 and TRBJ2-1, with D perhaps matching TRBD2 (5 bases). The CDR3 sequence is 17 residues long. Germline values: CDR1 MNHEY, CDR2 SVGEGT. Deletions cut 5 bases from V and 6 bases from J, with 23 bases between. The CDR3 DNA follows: TGTGCCAGCAGTCCGCGATTGAGGGTAGCCGGAAGCAATGAGCAGTTCTTC. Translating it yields CASSPRLRVAGSNEQFF.

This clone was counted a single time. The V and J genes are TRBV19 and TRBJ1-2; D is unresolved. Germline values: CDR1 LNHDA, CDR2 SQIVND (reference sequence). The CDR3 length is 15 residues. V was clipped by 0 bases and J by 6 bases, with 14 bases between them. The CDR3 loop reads CASSIDVNPVDGYTF. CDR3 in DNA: TGTGCCAGTAGTATAGATGTCAACCCAGTGGATGGCTACACCTTC.

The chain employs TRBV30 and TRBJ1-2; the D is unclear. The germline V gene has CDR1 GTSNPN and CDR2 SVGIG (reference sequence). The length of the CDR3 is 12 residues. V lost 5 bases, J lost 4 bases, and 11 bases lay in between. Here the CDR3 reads CAWRFSGYGYTF. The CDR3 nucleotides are TGTGCCTGGCGTTTCAGCGGCTATGGCTACACCTTC.

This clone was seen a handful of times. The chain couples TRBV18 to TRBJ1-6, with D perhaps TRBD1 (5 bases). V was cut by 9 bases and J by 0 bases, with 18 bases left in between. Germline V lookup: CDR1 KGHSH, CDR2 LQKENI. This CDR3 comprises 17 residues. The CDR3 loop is CARGAYSRASYNSPLHF. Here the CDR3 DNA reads TGTGCCAGGGGCGCATATTCCAGGGCCTCCTATAATTCACCCCTCCACTTT.

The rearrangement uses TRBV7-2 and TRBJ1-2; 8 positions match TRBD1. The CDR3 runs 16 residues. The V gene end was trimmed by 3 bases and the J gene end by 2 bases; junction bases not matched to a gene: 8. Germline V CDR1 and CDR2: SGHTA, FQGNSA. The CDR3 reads CASSLDGQGLNYGYTF. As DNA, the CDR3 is TGTGCCAGCAGCTTGGACGGACAGGGCCTAAACTATGGCTACACCTTC.

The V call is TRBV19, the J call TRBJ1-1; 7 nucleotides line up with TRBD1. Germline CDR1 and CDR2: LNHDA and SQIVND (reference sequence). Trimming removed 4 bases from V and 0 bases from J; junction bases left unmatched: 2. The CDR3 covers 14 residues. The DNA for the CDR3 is TGTGCCAGTAGTACGGACAGGATGAACACTGAAGCTTTCTTT. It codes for CASSTDRMNTEAFF. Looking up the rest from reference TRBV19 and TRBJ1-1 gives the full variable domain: DGGITQSPKYLFRKEGQNVTLSCEQNLNHDAMYWYRQDPGQGLRLIYYSQIVNDFQKGDIAEGYSVSREKKESFPLTVTSAQKNPTAFYLCASSTDRMNTEAFFGQGTRLTVV.

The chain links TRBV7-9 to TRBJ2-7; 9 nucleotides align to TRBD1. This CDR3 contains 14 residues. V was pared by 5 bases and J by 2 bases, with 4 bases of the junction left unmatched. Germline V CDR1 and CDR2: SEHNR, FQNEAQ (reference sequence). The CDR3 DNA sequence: TGTGCCAGCAGCCGACAGGGGGTTCCCTACGAGCAGTACTTC. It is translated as CASSRQGVPYEQYF. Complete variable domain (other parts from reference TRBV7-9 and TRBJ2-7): DTGVSQNPRHKITKRGQNVTFRCDPISEHNRLYWYRQTLGQGPEFLTYFQNEAQLEKSRLLSDRFSAERPKGSFSTLEIQRTEQGDSAMYLCASSRQGVPYEQYFGPGTRLTVT.